Below are 22 T cell receptor beta chains sequenced from a single sample in a study of OX40 agonist ivuxolimab in advanced cancers. Sequencing was performed with immunoSEQ multiplex PCR; in TCRdb, only in-frame clones are kept and a portion is missing. This sample has over 65,000 clones; under 85% occur once, and the top ten carry about 0.4%. The source was CD4+ or CD8+ T cells sorted from blood, collected in a trial of the OX40 agonist ivuxolimab. These receptors all come from an adult with an advanced solid tumor such as melanoma, head and neck, liver or kidney cancer.

V usage is TRBV9 and J usage is TRBJ2-1; 13 bases are a match to TRBD2. Germline CDR1 and CDR2: SGDLS and YYNGEE. Losses at the gene ends were 3 bases for V and 7 bases for J; bases not matched to a gene: 10. The CDR3 contains 17 residues. The CDR3 DNA follows: TGTGCCAGCAGCGCCCGACTAGCGGGGGGCCTTGGGAATGAGCAGTTCTTC. Translated: CASSARLAGGLGNEQFF.

This chain joins TRBV9 and TRBJ2-7; 9 bases line up with TRBD2. The CDR3 is made up of 15 amino acids. Unmatched junction bases numbered 9, after V lost 3 bases and J lost 5 bases. CDR1 and CDR2 (germline): SGDLS, YYNGEE. CDR3 residues: CASSESGRTVNEQYF. The DNA of the CDR3 is TGTGCCAGCAGCGAAAGCGGGAGGACTGTGAACGAGCAGTACTTC.

This clone has more than one count but fewer than ten. The rearrangement joins TRBV27 to TRBJ2-1; D gene uncertain. The germline gives CDR1 MNHEY, CDR2 SMNVEV (reference sequence). Trimming removed 4 bases at V and 6 bases at J, with 10 bases between. This CDR3 has 13 residues. The CDR3 region has the DNA TGTGCCAGCAGTTCCCTAGGACGCAATGAGCAGTTCTTC. It specifies CASSSLGRNEQFF.

This chain uses TRBV28 with TRBJ1-2, with D possibly TRBD1 on 6 matching bases. CDR1 MDHEN and CDR2 SYDVKM come from the germline V gene. The length of the CDR3 is 13 residues. The V and J ends lost 6 bases and 5 bases respectively, with 13 bases between them. In DNA form, the CDR3 reads TGTGCCAGCAGGACTACAGGGTTTTATGGCTACACCTTC. Protein: CASRTTGFYGYTF.

The chain uses TRBV7-8 and TRBJ1-5; TRBD1 is a possible D gene (5 bases). Per germline, CDR1 SGHVS and CDR2 FQNEAQ. Trimming took 3 bases from V and 3 from J, leaving 9 bases between them. This CDR3 has 14 residues. Here the CDR3 reads CASSFVRDNQPQHF. CDR3 nucleotide sequence: TGTGCCAGCAGCTTCGTCAGGGACAATCAGCCCCAGCATTTT.

This chain uses TRBV28 with TRBJ2-1, with D perhaps given as TRBD1 or TRBD2 (5 bases each). The CDR3 extends over 12 amino acids. Germline V CDR1 and CDR2: MDHEN, SYDVKM. V was clipped by 3 bases and J by 7 bases, with 7 bases between them. The CDR3 sequence: CASSLGPNEQFF. The DNA for the CDR3 is TGTGCCAGCAGTTTGGGACCTAATGAGCAGTTCTTC. Combining the CDR3 with reference TRBV28 and TRBJ2-1 gives the whole variable domain DVKVTQSSRYLVKRTGEKVFLECVQDMDHENMFWYRQDPGLGLRLIYFSYDVKMKEKGDIPEGYSVSREKKERFSLILESASTNQTSMYLCASSLGPNEQFFGPGTRLTVL.

This clone appeared a few times. V gene TRBV6-1 combines with J gene TRBJ1-1, with no clear D. The germline V and J ends were trimmed by 1 base and 10 bases, with 7 bases remaining between them. The germline V gene encodes CDR1 MNHNS and CDR2 SASEGT. CDR3 length: 11 amino acids. The CDR3 DNA reads as TGTGCCAGCAGTGAAGTAATAAGAGCTTTCTTT. Its protein product is CASSEVIRAFF.

The DNA of the CDR3 is TGTGCCAGCAGAACAGGGGGACCGGCCACCTACACCTTC. Its translation: CASRTGGPATYTF. V is TRBV6-5 and J is TRBJ1-2; 8 bases agree with TRBD1. The ends lost 6 bases at V and 10 bases at J; junction bases unmatched: 10. CDR1 and CDR2 from the germline V gene are MNHEY and SVGAGI. CDR3 length: 13 amino acids.

The chain carries TRBV5-4 and TRBJ1-6; D gene uncertain. The CDR3 consists of 15 residues. CDR1 SGHNT and CDR2 YYREEE come from the germline V gene (reference sequence). With 2 bases removed from V and 5 bases from J, the gap between germline ends came to 11 bases. CDR3 residues: CASSFQKSNNSPLHF. CDR3 bases: TGTGCCAGCAGCTTTCAGAAGAGTAATAATTCACCCCTCCACTTT.

V and J are TRBV14 and TRBJ2-3, with D unclear. Trimming shortened V by 4 bases and J by 0 bases, and 11 bases separated the two germline ends. This CDR3 has 15 amino acids. The germline V gene has CDR1 SGHDN and CDR2 FVKESK. The CDR3, as DNA: TGTGCCAGCAGCCCCCGGGTGGTTAGCACAGATACGCAGTATTTT. This encodes CASSPRVVSTDTQYF. The full variable domain, its missing parts supplied by reference TRBV14 and TRBJ2-3, is EAGVTQFPSHSVIEKGQTVTLRCDPISGHDNLYWYRRVMGKEIKFLLHFVKESKQDESGMPNNRFLAERTGGTYSTLKVQPAELEDSGVYFCASSPRVVSTDTQYFGPGTRLTVL.

The genes are TRBV13 and TRBJ2-1; 9 positions match TRBD1. Trimming cost V 5 bases and J 6 bases; bases outside gene matches: 14. The germline V gene encodes CDR1 PRHDT and CDR2 FYEKMQ (reference sequence). The CDR3 is made up of 17 amino acids. Written as DNA, the CDR3 is TGTGCCAGCAGCCTCTATCCCGGGACAGGGCAAGGCAATGAGCAGTTCTTC. Translated, it gives CASSLYPGTGQGNEQFF. Full variable domain (rest looked up from reference TRBV13 and TRBJ2-1): AAGVIQSPRHLIKEKRETATLKCYPIPRHDTVYWYQQGPGQDPQFLISFYEKMQSDKGSIPDRFSAQQFSDYHSELNMSSLELGDSALYFCASSLYPGTGQGNEQFFGPGTRLTVL.

The rearrangement uses TRBV11-1 and TRBJ1-6; no clear D. Germline V gives CDR1 SGHAT, CDR2 FQDESV (reference sequence). V lost 5 bases to trimming and J lost 4 bases, with 6 bases between them. The CDR3 totals 13 residues. CDR3 amino acids: CASSRIYNSPLHF. The DNA for the CDR3 is TGTGCCAGCAGCAGGATTTATAATTCACCCCTCCACTTT. The variable domain in full, with the rest retrieved from reference TRBV11-1 and TRBJ1-6, is EAEVAQSPRYKITEKSQAVAFWCDPISGHATLYWYRQILGQGPELLVQFQDESVVDDSQLPKDRFSAERLKGVDSTLKIQPAELGDSAMYLCASSRIYNSPLHFGNGTRLTVT.

The V and J genes are TRBV30 and TRBJ2-7, with 7 bases matching TRBD1. The junction had 5 bases not matched to a gene; V was cut back by 0 bases and J by 6 bases. The CDR3 is 13 amino acids. CDR1 is GTSNPN, CDR2 SVGIG, per germline (reference sequence). The CDR3 region is CAWSVKGAGEQYF. The CDR3 DNA is TGTGCCTGGAGTGTAAAGGGGGCGGGCGAGCAGTACTTC.

V is TRBV28 and J is TRBJ2-7; D is unclear. The CDR3 contains 15 residues. From germline, CDR1 is MDHEN and CDR2 SYDVKM. With 5 bases removed from V and 3 bases from J, the gap between germline ends came to 17 bases. In DNA form, the CDR3 reads TGTGCCAGCAGTCAAAATCCACCTCTCCTCTACGAGCAGTACGTC. This encodes CASSQNPPLLYEQYV.

A remark on this clone: Additional DNA sequences in this sample encode the identical CDR3. The V call is TRBV7-9, the J call TRBJ1-1; no clear D gene. The CDR3 has 14 residues. Per germline, CDR1 SEHNR and CDR2 FQNEAQ (reference sequence). V was cut by 0 bases and J by 2 bases, with 7 bases left in between. CDR3 DNA sequence: TGTGCCAGCAGCTTAGCCTTTCAAAACACTGAAGCTTTCTTT. It codes for CASSLAFQNTEAFF.

A remark on this clone: One end of the junction is discordant with germline, which a read error may explain. CDR3 sequence: CARSKGGTEQYF. The CDR3 bases are TGTGCCCGGAGCAAGGGAGGTACCGAGCAGTACTTC. The V and J genes are TRBV30 and TRBJ2-7; tentative D call: TRBD2 (6 bases). CDR1 is GTSNPN and CDR2 is SVGIG in the germline V gene (reference sequence). The CDR3 runs 12 residues.

The chain combines TRBV2 with TRBJ1-1; D ambiguous. The CDR3 totals 15 residues. The germline V gene encodes CDR1 SNHLY and CDR2 FYNNEI. Trimming left V 5 bases short and J 3 bases short, with 16 bases between. The CDR3 DNA reads TGTGCCAGCAGTTCAATAGGAGGGCCGGACACTGAAGCTTTCTTT. It encodes CASSSIGGPDTEAFF.

This chain connects TRBV6-5 to TRBJ2-7; D may match TRBD1 or TRBD2 (5 bases each). The germline CDR1 and CDR2 sequences are MNHEY and SVGAGI. The CDR3 loop spans 14 amino acids. Deletions cut 2 bases from V and 4 bases from J, with 12 bases between. The CDR3 loop reads CASSYKSGPYEQYF. The CDR3 region has the DNA TGTGCCAGCAGTTACAAGTCGGGGCCGTACGAGCAGTACTTC.

This clone was seen a few times. This chain joins TRBV15 and TRBJ2-4, with D tentatively TRBD1 or TRBD2 (5 bases each). V was cut by 5 bases and J by 6 bases, with 23 bases left in between. Germline values: CDR1 LNHNV, CDR2 YYDKDF (reference sequence). This CDR3 has 17 amino acids. The CDR3 DNA reads TGTGCCACCAGCGCACTACGACCCAGGGTCGAGGGAAACATTCAGTACTTC. Its translation: CATSALRPRVEGNIQYF. Looking up the rest from reference TRBV15 and TRBJ2-4 gives the full variable domain: DAMVIQNPRYQVTQFGKPVTLSCSQTLNHNVMYWYQQKSSQAPKLLFHYYDKDFNNEADTPDNFQSRRPNTSFCFLDIRSPGLGDTAMYLCATSALRPRVEGNIQYFGAGTRLSVL.

The V gene is TRBV27, the J gene TRBJ2-6; D call uncertain. V lost 4 bases and J 2 bases, leaving 12 bases between the germline ends. Germline V gene lookup returns CDR1 MNHEY and CDR2 SMNVEV (reference sequence). This CDR3 comprises 16 residues. In DNA form, the CDR3 reads TGTGCCAGCAGTTACCCCCGCGTGGCTGGGGCCAACGTCCTGACTTTC. This codes for CASSYPRVAGANVLTF.

This chain connects TRBV7-2 to TRBJ2-5; the match to TRBD2 covers 11 bases. The germline V gene has CDR1 SGHTA and CDR2 FQGNSA. V shed 5 bases and J 5 bases; nucleotides not matched to a gene: 4. This CDR3 has 14 residues. CDR3 bases: TGTGCCAGCAGCCATAGCGGGAGGGGGGAGACCCAGTACTTC. As protein: CASSHSGRGETQYF.

This chain connects TRBV28 to TRBJ2-1, with 9 nucleotides matching TRBD1. Germline CDR1 MDHEN, CDR2 SYDVKM. The CDR3 contains 15 residues. V gave up 2 bases and J gave up 4 bases; unmatched junction bases: 3. The DNA for the CDR3 is TGTGCCAGCAGTTTAATTGGGACAGGGTACAATGAGCAGTTCTTC. Amino acid sequence: CASSLIGTGYNEQFF.